This record covers a single TCR beta chain. The sample originates from a study of T cell changes during pregnancy in multiple sclerosis. Trimming removed 0 bases at V and 0 bases at J, with 6 bases between. This CDR3 is built from 14 residues. The germline gives CDR1 SGDLS, CDR2 YYNGEE. Sequenced by immunoSEQ multiplex PCR; TCRdb stores in-frame clones only, minus some. Of 70,000 to 95,000 clones in the sample, around 93% were seen once. The V call is TRBV9, the J call TRBJ1-2, with TRBD1 as a possible D gene (6 bases). The sequence derives from a female donor in good health, enrolled as a control in a pregnancy study. Here the sequenced sample was peripheral blood, taken after pregnancy. CDR3 bases: TGTGCCAGCAGCGTAGAGGGGGCTAACTATGGCTACACCTTC. It encodes CASSVEGANYGYTF.